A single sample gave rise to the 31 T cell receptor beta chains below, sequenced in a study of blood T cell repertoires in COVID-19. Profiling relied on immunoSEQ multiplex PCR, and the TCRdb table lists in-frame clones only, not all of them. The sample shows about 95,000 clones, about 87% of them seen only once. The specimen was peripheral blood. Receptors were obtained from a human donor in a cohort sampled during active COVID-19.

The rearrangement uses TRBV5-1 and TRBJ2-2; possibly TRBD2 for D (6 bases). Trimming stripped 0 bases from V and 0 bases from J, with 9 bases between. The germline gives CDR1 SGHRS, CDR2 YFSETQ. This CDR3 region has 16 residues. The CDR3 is CASSLDPGANTGELFF. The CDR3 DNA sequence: TGCGCCAGCAGCTTGGATCCGGGAGCGAACACCGGGGAGCTGTTTTTT.

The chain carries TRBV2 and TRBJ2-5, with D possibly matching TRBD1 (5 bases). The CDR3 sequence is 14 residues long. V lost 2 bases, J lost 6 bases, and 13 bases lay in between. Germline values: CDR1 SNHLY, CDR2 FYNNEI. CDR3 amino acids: CASSEQGSEKTQYF. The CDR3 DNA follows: TGTGCCAGCAGTGAACAGGGTTCGGAGAAGACCCAGTACTTC.

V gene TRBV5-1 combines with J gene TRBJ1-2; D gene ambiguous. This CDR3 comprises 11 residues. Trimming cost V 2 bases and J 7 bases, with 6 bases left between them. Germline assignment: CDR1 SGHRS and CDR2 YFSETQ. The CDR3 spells CASSFAGGYTF. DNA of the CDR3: TGCGCCAGCAGCTTCGCAGGTGGCTACACCTTC.

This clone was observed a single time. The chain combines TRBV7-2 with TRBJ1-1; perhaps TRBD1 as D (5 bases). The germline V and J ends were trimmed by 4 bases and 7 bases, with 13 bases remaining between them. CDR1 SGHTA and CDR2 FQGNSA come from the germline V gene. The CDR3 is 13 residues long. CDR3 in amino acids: CASSWRGRGEAFF. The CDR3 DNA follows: TGTGCCAGCAGCTGGCGGGGCCGGGGTGAAGCTTTCTTT.

DNA of the CDR3: TGTGCCTGGAGCCAGAAGTCGGGACAGTATGCTGGAAACACCATATATTTT. It yields the protein CAWSQKSGQYAGNTIYF. This chain uses TRBV30 with TRBJ1-3, with TRBD1 matching 7 bases. Germline V gives CDR1 GTSNPN, CDR2 SVGIG (reference sequence). The CDR3 runs to 17 residues. The ends lost 3 bases at V and 2 bases at J; junction bases unmatched: 13.

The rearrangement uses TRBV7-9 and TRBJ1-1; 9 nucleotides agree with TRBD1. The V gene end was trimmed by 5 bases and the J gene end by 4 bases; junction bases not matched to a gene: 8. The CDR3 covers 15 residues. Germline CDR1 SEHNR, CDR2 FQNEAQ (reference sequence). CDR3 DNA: TGTGCCAGCAGCCCAACAGGGGGCGGTTTCACTGAAGCTTTCTTT. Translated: CASSPTGGGFTEAFF. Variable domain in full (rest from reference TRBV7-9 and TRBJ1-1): DTGVSQNPRHKITKRGQNVTFRCDPISEHNRLYWYRQTLGQGPEFLTYFQNEAQLEKSRLLSDRFSAERPKGSFSTLEIQRTEQGDSAMYLCASSPTGGGFTEAFFGQGTRLTVV.

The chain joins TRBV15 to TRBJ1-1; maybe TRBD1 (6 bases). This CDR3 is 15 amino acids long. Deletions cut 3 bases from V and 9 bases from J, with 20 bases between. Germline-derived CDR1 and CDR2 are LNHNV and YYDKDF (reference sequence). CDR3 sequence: CATSSTRQDRGKAFF. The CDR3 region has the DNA TGTGCCACCAGCAGCACTCGACAGGATAGAGGGAAAGCTTTCTTT.

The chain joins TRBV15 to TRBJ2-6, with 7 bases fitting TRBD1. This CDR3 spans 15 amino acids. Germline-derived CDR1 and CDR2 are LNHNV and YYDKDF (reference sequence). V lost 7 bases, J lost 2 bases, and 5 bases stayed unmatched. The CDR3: CATTVGGAGANVLTF. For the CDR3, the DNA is TGTGCCACCACGGTAGGGGGCGCTGGGGCCAACGTCCTGACTTTC.

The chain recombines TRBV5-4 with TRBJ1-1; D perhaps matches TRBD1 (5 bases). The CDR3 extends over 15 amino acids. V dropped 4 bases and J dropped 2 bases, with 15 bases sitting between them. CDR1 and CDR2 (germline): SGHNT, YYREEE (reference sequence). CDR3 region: CASSPAGGVNTEAFF. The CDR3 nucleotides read TGTGCCAGCAGCCCCGCGGGGGGGGTAAACACTGAAGCTTTCTTT.

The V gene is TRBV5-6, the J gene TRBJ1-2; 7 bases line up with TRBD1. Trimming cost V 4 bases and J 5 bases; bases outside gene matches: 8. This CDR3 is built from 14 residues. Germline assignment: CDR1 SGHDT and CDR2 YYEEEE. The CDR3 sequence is CASSLPGGVYGYTF. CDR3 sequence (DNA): TGTGCCAGCAGCCTGCCAGGGGGAGTATATGGCTACACCTTC.

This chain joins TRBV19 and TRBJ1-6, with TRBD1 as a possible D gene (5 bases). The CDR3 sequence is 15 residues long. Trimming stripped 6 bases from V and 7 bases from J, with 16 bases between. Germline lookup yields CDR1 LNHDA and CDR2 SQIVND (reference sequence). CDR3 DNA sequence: TGTGCCAGTAGCTATCAGGGTAGCTTAAATTCACCCCTCCACTTT. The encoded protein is CASSYQGSLNSPLHF.

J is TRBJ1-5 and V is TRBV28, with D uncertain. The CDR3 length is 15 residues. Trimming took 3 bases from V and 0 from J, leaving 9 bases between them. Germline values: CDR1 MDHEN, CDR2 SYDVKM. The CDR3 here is CASSFSDNSNQPQHF. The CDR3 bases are TGTGCCAGCAGTTTTTCAGACAATAGCAATCAGCCCCAGCATTTT.

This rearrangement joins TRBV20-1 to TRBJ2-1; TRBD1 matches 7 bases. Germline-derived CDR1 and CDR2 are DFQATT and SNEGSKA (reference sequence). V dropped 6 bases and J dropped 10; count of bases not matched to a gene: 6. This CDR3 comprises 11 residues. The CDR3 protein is CSAPDRDEQFF. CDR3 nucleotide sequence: TGCAGTGCGCCCGACAGGGACGAGCAGTTCTTC.

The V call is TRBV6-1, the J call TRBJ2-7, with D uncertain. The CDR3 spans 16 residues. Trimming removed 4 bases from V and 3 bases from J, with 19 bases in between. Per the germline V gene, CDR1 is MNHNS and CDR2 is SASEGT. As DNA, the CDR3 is TGTGCCAGCAGTGGACCGCTCCTAGGCGGCAACTACGAGCAGTACTTC. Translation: CASSGPLLGGNYEQYF.

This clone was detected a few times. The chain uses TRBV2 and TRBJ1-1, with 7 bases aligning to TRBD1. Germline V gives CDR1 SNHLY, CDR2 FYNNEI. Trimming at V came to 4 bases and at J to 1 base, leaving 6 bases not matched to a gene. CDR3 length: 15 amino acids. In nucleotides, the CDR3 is TGTGCCAGCAGTGGGACAGGAGCCCCGAACACTGAAGCTTTCTTT. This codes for CASSGTGAPNTEAFF.

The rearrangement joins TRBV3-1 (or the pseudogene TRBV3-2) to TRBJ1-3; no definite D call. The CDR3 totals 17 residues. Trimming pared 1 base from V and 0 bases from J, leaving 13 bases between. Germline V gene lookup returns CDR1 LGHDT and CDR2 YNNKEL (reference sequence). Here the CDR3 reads CASSQGGWQLSGNTIYF. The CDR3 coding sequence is TGTGCCAGCAGCCAAGGCGGCTGGCAGCTCTCTGGAAACACCATATATTTT.

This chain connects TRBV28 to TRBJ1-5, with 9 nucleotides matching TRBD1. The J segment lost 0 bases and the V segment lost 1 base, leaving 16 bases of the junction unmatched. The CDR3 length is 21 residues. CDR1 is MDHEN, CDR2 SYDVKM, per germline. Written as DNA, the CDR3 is TGTGCCAGCAGTTTATACCACTCCTACAGGGGGCGCATTAGTAGCAATCAGCCCCAGCATTTT. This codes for CASSLYHSYRGRISSNQPQHF.

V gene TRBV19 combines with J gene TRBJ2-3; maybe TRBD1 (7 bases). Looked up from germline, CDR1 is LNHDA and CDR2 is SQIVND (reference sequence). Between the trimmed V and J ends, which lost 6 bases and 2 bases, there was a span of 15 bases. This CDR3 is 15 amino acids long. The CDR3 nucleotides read TGTGCCAGTAGAAATCAGGGGGGATACACAGATACGCAGTATTTT. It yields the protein CASRNQGGYTDTQYF.

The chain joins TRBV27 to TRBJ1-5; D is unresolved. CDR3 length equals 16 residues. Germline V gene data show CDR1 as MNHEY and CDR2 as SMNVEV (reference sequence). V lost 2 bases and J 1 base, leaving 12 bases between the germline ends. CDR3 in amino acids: CASSLRGGLSNQPQHF. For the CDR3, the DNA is TGTGCCAGCAGTTTACGGGGAGGGTTGAGCAATCAGCCCCAGCATTTT.

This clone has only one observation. CDR3 sequence (DNA): TGTGCCAGTAGTATAGCACACCTGGATCAGCCCCAGCATTTT. Protein sequence: CASSIAHLDQPQHF. The chain recombines TRBV19 with TRBJ1-5; D is unclear. The V end was cut by 1 base, the J end by 5 bases, with 9 bases between. This CDR3 has 14 amino acids. Germline V gives CDR1 LNHDA, CDR2 SQIVND (reference sequence).

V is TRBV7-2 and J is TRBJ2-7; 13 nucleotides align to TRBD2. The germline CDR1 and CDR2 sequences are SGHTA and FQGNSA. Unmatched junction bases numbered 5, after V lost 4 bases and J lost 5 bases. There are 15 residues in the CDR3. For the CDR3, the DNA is TGTGCCAGCAGCTGGAGGACTAGCGGGGGTAACGAGCAGTACTTC. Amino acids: CASSWRTSGGNEQYF.

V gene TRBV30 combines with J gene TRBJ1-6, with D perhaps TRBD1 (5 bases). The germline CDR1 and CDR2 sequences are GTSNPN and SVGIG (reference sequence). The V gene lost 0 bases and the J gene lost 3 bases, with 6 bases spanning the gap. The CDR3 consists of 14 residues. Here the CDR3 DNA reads TGTGCCTGGAGTGTCGGACACTATAATTCACCCCTCCACTTT. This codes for CAWSVGHYNSPLHF.

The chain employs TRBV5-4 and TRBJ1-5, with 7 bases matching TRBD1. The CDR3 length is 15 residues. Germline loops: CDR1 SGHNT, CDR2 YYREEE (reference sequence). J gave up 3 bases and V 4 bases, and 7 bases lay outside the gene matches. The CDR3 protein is CASSLQGVFNQPQHF. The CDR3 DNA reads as TGTGCCAGCAGCCTCCAGGGGGTATTCAATCAGCCCCAGCATTTT.

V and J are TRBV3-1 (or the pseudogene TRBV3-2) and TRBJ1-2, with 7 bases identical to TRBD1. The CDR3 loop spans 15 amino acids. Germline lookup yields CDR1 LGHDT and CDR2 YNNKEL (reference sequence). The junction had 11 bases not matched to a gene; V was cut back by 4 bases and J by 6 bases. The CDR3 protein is CASSPRGYRGDGYTF. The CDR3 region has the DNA TGTGCCAGCAGCCCCAGGGGGTACAGAGGAGATGGCTACACCTTC.

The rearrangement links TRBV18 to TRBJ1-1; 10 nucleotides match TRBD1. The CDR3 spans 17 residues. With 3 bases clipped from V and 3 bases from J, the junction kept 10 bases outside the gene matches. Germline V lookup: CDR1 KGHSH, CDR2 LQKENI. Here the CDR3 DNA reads TGTGCCAGCTCACCGTACCCGGGACAGGGGCTATACACTGAAGCTTTCTTT. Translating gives CASSPYPGQGLYTEAFF.

CDR3 DNA: TGCGCCAGCAGTTTAGACAGGGGATCTGGAAACACCATATATTTT. Translation gives CASSLDRGSGNTIYF. The rearrangement uses TRBV4-1 and TRBJ1-3; the match to TRBD1 covers 8 bases. CDR3 size: 15 residues. The germline CDR1 and CDR2 sequences are MGHRA and YSYEKL. V shed 6 bases, J shed 1 base, and the junction held 5 bases outside the gene matches.

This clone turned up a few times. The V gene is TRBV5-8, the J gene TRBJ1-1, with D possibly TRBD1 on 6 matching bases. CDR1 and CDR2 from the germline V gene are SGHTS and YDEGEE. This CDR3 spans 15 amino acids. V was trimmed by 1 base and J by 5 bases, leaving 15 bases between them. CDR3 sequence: CASSLHRGGRTEAFF. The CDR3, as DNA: TGTGCCAGCAGCTTGCATCGGGGGGGGCGAACTGAAGCTTTCTTT.

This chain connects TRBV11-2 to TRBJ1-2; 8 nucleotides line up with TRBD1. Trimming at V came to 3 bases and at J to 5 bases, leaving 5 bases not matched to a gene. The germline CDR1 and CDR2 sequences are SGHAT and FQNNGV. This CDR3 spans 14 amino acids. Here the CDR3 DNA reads TGTGCCAGCAGCTTGCAGGGGGCCAGATATGGCTACACCTTC. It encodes CASSLQGARYGYTF.

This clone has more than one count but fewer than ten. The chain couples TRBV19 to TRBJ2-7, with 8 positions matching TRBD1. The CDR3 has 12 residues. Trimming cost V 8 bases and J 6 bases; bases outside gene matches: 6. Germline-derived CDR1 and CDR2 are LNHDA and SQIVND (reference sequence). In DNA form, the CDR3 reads TGTGCCAGTGCCGGGACAGGAGGCGAGCAGTACTTC. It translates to CASAGTGGEQYF.

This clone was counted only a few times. The CDR3 nucleotides are TGTGCCAGCAGCTCCGGGACATTTCATAATTCACCCCTCCACTTT. It is translated as CASSSGTFHNSPLHF. V is TRBV7-3 and J is TRBJ1-6; weak D call: TRBD1 (6 bases). Germline CDR1 is SGHTA and CDR2 is FQGTGA. The CDR3 spans 15 residues. V was pared by 4 bases and J by 5 bases, with 12 bases between.

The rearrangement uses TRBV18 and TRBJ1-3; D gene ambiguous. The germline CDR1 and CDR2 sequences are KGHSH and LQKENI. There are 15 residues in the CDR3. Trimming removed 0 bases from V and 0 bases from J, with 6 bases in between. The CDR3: CASSPPVHSGNTIYF. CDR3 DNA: TGTGCCAGCTCACCACCAGTACACTCTGGAAACACCATATATTTT. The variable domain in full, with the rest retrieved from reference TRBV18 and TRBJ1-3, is NAGVMQNPRHLVRRRGQEARLRCSPMKGHSHVYWYRQLPEEGLKFMVYLQKENIIDESGMPKERFSAEFPKEGPSILRIQQVVRGDSAAYFCASSPPVHSGNTIYFGEGSWLTVV.